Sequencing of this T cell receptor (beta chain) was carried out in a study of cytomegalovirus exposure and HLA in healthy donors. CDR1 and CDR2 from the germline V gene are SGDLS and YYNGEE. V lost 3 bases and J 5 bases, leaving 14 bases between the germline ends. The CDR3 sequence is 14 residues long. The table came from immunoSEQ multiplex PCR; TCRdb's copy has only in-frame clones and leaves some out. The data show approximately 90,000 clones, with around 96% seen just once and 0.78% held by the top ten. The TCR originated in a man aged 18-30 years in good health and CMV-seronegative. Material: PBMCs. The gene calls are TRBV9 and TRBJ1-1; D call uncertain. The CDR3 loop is CASSGRLLLTEAFF. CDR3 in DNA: TGTGCCAGCAGCGGGAGATTACTCTTGACTGAAGCTTTCTTT. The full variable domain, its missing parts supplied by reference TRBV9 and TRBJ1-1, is DSGVTQTPKHLITATGQRVTLRCSPRSGDLSVYWYQQSLDQGLQFLIQYYNGEERAKGNILERFSAQQFPDLHSELNLSSLELGDSALYFCASSGRLLLTEAFFGQGTRLTVV.